What follows are 8 T cell receptor beta chains derived from one specimen sequenced in a study of shared clonotypes between healthy human individuals. Here immunoSEQ multiplex PCR was the method, and the copy in TCRdb shows in-frame clones only, minus some. This sample carries around 1,000,000 clones, approximately 75% of them seen once, and the ten largest clones take 0.85% to 1%. The material sequenced was memory CD4+ T cells from PBMCs. Subset in this sample: CD45RA-negative fraction. The receptors were sampled from a man aged 18 to 29 in good health. Some clones in this sample may be carry-over from other donors' samples.

The chain employs TRBV29-1 and TRBJ1-2; unclear D gene. V was shortened by 4 bases and J by 2 bases, with 8 bases between the two germline ends. Germline lookup yields CDR1 SQVTM and CDR2 ANQGSEA. The CDR3 runs to 12 residues. CDR3 coding DNA: TGCAGCGTTGGTAGGGCCAACTATGGCTACACCTTC. As protein: CSVGRANYGYTF.

The chain is built from TRBV5-8 and TRBJ2-3, with a weak D call TRBD1 (6 bases). The CDR3 loop spans 15 amino acids. Trimming took off 5 bases at V and 2 bases at J, with 15 bases between the two ends. CDR1 SGHTS and CDR2 YDEGEE come from the germline V gene. This CDR3 is CASRAGRGVTDTQYF. In DNA, the CDR3 is TGTGCCAGCAGGGCGGGCAGGGGAGTCACAGATACGCAGTATTTT.

The chain links TRBV28 to TRBJ1-3; D may be TRBD1 (5 bases). The CDR3 runs to 16 residues. Trimming removed 4 bases from V and 2 bases from J, with 15 bases in between. Germline V gene sequence: CDR1 MDHEN, CDR2 SYDVKM. The CDR3 region has the DNA TGTGCCAGCAGTTCCGGGACGGGCAGCCCTGGAAACACCATATATTTT. It is translated as CASSSGTGSPGNTIYF. The full variable domain, rest sourced from reference TRBV28 and TRBJ1-3, is DVKVTQSSRYLVKRTGEKVFLECVQDMDHENMFWYRQDPGLGLRLIYFSYDVKMKEKGDIPEGYSVSREKKERFSLILESASTNQTSMYLCASSSGTGSPGNTIYFGEGSWLTVV.

The chain carries TRBV28 and TRBJ1-2; the D is unclear. In germline, CDR1 is MDHEN, CDR2 SYDVKM. This CDR3 contains 15 residues. Trimming took 2 bases from V and 0 from J, leaving 10 bases between them. This chain's CDR3 is CASSLINEANYGYTF. The CDR3 nucleotides read TGTGCCAGCAGTTTAATCAACGAAGCTAACTATGGCTACACCTTC.

This sequence joins TRBV5-6 and TRBJ2-1; 14 nucleotides match TRBD2. CDR1 is SGHDT and CDR2 is YYEEEE in the germline V gene. V lost 6 bases to trimming and J lost 15 bases; unmatched junction nucleotides: 17. The CDR3 length is 16 residues. The CDR3 DNA reads as TGTGCCAGCACTGGCTCGGGGGGACTAGCGGGAGTCGGGCGGTTCTTC. This gives the protein CASTGSGGLAGVGRFF.

This clone turned up a few times. The rearrangement joins TRBV18 to TRBJ2-7, with 7 positions matching TRBD1. With V trimmed by 3 bases and J by 6 bases, 5 bases remained unmatched. Germline CDR1 KGHSH, CDR2 LQKENI. There are 13 residues in the CDR3. The CDR3 is CASSPDRAGEQYF. CDR3 DNA: TGTGCCAGCTCACCCGACAGGGCAGGCGAGCAGTACTTC.

Note on this clone: Other DNA variants within this sample encode the same CDR3. The V call is TRBV30, the J call TRBJ1-5; D unresolved. Germline CDR1 is GTSNPN and CDR2 is SVGIG (reference sequence). The CDR3 has 13 residues. V was pared by 0 bases and J by 2 bases, with 5 bases between. DNA for the CDR3: TGTGCCTGGAGTGTTAGGGGCAATCAGCCCCAGCATTTT. Translating gives CAWSVRGNQPQHF.

Comment on this clone: This sample also contains other DNA sequences that code for the same CDR3. V is TRBV5-1 and J is TRBJ1-4; D unresolved. The CDR3 sequence is 15 residues long. V dropped 0 bases and J dropped 3 bases, with 9 bases sitting between them. Germline V CDR1 and CDR2: SGHRS, YFSETQ. For the CDR3, the DNA is TGCGCCAGCAGCTTGGCCGCTGGAGCTAATGAAAAACTGTTTTTT. Residues: CASSLAAGANEKLFF. The full variable domain, with the rest looked up from reference TRBV5-1 and TRBJ1-4, is KAGVTQTPRYLIKTRGQQVTLSCSPISGHRSVSWYQQTPGQGLQFLFEYFSETQRNKGNFPGRFSGRQFSNSRSEMNVSTLELGDSALYLCASSLAAGANEKLFFGSGTQLSVL.